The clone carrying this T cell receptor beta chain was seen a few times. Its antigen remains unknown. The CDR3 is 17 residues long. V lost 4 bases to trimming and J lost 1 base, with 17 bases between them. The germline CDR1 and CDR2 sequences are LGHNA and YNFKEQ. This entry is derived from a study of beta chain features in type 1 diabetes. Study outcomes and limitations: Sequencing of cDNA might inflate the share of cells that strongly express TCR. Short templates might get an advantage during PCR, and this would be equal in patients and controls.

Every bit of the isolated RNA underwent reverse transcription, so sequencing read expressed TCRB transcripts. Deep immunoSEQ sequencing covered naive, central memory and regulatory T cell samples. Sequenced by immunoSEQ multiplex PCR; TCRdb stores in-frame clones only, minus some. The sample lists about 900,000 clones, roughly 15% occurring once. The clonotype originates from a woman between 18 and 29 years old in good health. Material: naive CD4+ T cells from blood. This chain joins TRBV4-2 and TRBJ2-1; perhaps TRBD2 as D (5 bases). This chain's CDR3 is CASSLTRGAESYNEQFF. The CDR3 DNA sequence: TGTGCCAGCAGCCTCACCCGGGGAGCCGAATCCTACAATGAGCAGTTCTTC.